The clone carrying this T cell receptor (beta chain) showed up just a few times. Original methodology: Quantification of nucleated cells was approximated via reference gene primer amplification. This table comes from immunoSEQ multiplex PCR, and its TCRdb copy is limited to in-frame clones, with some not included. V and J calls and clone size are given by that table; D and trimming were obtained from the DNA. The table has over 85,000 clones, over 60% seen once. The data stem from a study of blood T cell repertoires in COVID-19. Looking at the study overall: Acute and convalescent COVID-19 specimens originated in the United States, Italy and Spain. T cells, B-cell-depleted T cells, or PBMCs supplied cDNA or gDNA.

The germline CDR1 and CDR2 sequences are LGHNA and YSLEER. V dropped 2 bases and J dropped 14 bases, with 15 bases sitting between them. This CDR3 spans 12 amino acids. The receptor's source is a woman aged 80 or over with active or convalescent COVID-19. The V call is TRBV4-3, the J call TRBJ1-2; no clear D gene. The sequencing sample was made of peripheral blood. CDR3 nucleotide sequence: TGCGCCAGCAGCCAAACGGGAAGGCAGTTTACCTTC. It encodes CASSQTGRQFTF.